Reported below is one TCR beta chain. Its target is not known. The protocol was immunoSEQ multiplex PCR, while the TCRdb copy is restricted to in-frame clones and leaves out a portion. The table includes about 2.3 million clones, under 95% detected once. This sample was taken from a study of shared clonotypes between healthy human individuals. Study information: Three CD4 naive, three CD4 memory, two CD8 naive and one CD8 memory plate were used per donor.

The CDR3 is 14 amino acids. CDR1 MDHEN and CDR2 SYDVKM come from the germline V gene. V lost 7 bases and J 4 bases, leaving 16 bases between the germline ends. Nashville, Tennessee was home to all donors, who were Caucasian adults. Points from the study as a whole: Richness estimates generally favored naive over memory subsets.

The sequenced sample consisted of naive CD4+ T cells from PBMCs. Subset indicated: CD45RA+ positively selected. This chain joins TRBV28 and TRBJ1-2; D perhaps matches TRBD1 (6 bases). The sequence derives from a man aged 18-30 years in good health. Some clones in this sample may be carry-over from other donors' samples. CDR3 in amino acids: CASTLGGRGYGYTF. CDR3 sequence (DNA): TGTGCCAGCACCCTAGGGGGGCGAGGCTATGGCTACACCTTC.